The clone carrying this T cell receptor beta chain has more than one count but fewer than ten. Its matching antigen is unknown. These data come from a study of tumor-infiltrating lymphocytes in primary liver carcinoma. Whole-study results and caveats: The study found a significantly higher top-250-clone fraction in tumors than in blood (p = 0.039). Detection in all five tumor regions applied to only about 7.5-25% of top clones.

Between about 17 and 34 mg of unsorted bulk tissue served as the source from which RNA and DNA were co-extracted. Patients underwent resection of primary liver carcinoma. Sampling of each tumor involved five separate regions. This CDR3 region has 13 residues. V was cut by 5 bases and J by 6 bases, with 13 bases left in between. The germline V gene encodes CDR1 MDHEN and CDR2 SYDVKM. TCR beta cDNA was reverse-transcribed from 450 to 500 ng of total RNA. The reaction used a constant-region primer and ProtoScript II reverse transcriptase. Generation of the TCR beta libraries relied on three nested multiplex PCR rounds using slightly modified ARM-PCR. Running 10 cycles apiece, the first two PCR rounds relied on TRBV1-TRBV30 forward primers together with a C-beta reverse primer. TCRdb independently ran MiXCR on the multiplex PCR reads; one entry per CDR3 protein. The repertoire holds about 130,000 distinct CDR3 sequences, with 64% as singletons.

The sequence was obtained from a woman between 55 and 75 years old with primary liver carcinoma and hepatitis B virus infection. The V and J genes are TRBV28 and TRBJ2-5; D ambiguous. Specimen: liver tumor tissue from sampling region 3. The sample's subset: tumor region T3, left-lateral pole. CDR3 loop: CASSRGSLQTQYF. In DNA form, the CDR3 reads TGTGCCAGCAGTCGCGGATCCCTGCAGACCCAGTACTTC.